This T cell receptor beta chain was recorded in a study of shared clonotypes between healthy human individuals. Study processing details: Filtering differed for immunoSEQ, which gave only junction sequences without quality scores. Measured with immunoSEQ multiplex PCR; TCRdb has only the in-frame clones, and not every one. V and J calls and clone size are given by that table; D and trimming were obtained from the DNA. The sample contains 2 million to 2.5 million clones, about 94% of which appear only once. The CDR3 totals 13 residues. CDR1 and CDR2 from the germline V gene are KGHSH and LQKENI. V lost 1 base, J lost 3 bases, and 6 bases lay in between.

Sequences were obtained from naive CD4+ T cells sorted from blood. Subset reported: CD45RA+ positively selected. The chain joins TRBV18 to TRBJ2-5; no reliable D call. This receptor was obtained from a man aged 18 to 35 in good health. Written as DNA, the CDR3 is TGTGCCAGCTCACCACGGATGAAAGAGACCCAGTACTTC. Translated, it gives CASSPRMKETQYF.